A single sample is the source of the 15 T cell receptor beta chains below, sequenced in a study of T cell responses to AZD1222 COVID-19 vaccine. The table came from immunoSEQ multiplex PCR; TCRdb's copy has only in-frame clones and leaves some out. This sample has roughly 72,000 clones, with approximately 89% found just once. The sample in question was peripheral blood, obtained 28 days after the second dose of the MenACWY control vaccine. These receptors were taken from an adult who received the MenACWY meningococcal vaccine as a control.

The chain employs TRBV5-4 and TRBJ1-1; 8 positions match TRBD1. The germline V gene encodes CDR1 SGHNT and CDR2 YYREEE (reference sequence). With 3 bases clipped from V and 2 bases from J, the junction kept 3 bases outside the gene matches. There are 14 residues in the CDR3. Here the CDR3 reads CASSSRGRNTEAFF. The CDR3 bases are TGTGCCAGCAGCTCCAGGGGGCGCAACACTGAAGCTTTCTTT. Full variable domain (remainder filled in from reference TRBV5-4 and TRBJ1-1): ETGVTQSPTHLIKTRGQQVTLRCSSQSGHNTVSWYQQALGQGPQFIFQYYREEENGRGNFPPRFSGLQFPNYSSELNVNALELDDSALYLCASSSRGRNTEAFFGQGTRLTVV.

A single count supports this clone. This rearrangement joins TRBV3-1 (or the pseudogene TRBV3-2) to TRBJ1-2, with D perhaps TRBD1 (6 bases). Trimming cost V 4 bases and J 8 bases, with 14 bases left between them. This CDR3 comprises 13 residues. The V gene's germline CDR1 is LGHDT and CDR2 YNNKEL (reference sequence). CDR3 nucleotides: TGTGCCAGCAGCCCCCGACAGGCCCGAGGCTACACCTTC. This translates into CASSPRQARGYTF.

CDR3 bases: TGTGCCAGCAGTTTAAGCGGGGCAGGGGGCACTGAAGCTTTCTTT. The encoded protein is CASSLSGAGGTEAFF. This chain connects TRBV27 to TRBJ1-1; 7 nucleotides align to TRBD1. The germline CDR1 and CDR2 sequences are MNHEY and SMNVEV (reference sequence). The CDR3 runs 15 residues. Trimming at V came to 2 bases and at J to 4 bases, leaving 7 bases not matched to a gene.

This chain's CDR3 is CASSPAEGYTF. The CDR3 DNA reads as TGTGCCAGCAGCCCGGCGGAAGGCTACACCTTC. The chain carries TRBV2 and TRBJ1-2; D remains ambiguous. The V gene lost 6 bases and the J gene lost 8 bases, with 10 bases spanning the gap. CDR3 length: 11 amino acids. The germline V gene encodes CDR1 SNHLY and CDR2 FYNNEI.

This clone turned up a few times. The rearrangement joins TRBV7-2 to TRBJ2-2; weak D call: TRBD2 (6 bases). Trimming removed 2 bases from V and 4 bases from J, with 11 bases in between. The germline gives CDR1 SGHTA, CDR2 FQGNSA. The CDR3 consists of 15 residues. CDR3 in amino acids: CASSLIRGSTGELFF. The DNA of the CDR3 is TGTGCCAGCAGCTTAATCCGGGGGAGCACCGGGGAGCTGTTTTTT.

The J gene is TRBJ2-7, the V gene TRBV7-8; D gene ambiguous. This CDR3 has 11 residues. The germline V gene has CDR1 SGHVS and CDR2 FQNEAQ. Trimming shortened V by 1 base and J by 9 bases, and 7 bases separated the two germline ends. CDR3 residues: CASSLEAPQYF. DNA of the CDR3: TGTGCCAGCAGCTTAGAAGCTCCGCAGTACTTC.

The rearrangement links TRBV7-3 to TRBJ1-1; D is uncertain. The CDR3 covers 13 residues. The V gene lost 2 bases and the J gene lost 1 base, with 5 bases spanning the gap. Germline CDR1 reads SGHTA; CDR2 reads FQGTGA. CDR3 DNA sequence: TGTGCCAGCAGCTTATCACAGAACACTGAAGCTTTCTTT. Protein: CASSLSQNTEAFF.

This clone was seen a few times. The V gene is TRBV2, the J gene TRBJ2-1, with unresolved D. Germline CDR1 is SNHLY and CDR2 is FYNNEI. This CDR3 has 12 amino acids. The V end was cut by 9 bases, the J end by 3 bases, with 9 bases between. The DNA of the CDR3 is TGTGCCAGGAGCCCAGGCTACAATGAGCAGTTCTTC. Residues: CARSPGYNEQFF.

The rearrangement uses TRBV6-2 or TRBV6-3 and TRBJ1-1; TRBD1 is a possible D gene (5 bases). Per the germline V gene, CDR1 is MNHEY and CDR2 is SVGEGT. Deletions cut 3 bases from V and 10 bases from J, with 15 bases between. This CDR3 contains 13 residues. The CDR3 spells CASSYRLQGLAFF. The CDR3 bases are TGTGCCAGCAGTTATCGACTTCAGGGATTAGCTTTCTTT.

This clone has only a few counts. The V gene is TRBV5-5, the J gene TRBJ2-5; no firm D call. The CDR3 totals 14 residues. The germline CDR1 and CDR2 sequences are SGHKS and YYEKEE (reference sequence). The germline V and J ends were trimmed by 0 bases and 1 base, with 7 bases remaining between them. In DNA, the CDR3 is TGTGCCAGCAGCTTGGCCGGCAGCCAAGAGACCCAGTACTTC. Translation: CASSLAGSQETQYF. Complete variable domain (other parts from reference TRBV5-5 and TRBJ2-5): DAGVTQSPTHLIKTRGQQVTLRCSPISGHKSVSWYQQVLGQGPQFIFQYYEKEERGRGNFPDRFSARQFPNYSSELNVNALLLGDSALYLCASSLAGSQETQYFGPGTRLLVL.

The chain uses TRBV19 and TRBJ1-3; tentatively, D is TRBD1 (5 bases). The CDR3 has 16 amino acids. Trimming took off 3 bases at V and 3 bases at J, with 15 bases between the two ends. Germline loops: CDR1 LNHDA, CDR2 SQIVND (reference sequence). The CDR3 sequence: CASSILTSQGGNTIYF. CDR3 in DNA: TGTGCCAGTAGTATTCTGACATCCCAGGGTGGAAACACCATATATTTT.

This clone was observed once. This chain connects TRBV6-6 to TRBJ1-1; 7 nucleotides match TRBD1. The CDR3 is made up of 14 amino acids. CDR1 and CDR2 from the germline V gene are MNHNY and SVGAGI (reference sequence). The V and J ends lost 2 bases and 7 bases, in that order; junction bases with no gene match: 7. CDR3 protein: CASSYEGAPFEAFF. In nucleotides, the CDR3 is TGTGCCAGCAGTTACGAGGGGGCCCCCTTTGAAGCTTTCTTT.

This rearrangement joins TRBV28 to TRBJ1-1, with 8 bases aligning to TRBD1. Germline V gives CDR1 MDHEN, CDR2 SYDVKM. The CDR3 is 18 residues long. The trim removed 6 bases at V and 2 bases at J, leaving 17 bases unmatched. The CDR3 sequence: CASSPGGFGGRGNTEAFF. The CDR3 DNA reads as TGTGCCAGCAGCCCAGGGGGCTTTGGGGGTCGTGGCAACACTGAAGCTTTCTTT.

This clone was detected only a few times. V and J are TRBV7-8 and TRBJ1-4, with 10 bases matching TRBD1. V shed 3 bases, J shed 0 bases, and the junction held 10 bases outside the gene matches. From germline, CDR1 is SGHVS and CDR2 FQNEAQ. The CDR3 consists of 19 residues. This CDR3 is CASSFGQGGVRTTNEKLFF. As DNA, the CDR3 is TGTGCCAGCAGCTTTGGACAGGGGGGGGTTAGGACAACTAATGAAAAACTGTTTTTT.

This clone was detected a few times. CDR3 protein: CASKGVGRAADTQYF. The CDR3 DNA sequence: TGTGCCAGCAAGGGGGTGGGGCGGGCTGCAGATACGCAGTATTTT. The chain carries TRBV2 and TRBJ2-3; TRBD1 might be the D (6 bases). In germline, CDR1 is SNHLY, CDR2 FYNNEI. The CDR3 extends over 15 amino acids. V was cut by 7 bases and J by 4 bases, with 18 bases left in between.